These 25 T cell receptor beta chains were all obtained from the same sample, sequenced in a study of molecular identifiers for immune sequencing clone quantification. TCRdb fed the PCR reads into MiXCR, producing one record per CDR3 protein. The table has roughly 630,000 distinct CDR3 sequences, about 25% seen once. Sequencing was performed on naive CD8+ T cells from blood, with Jurkat cell RNA spiked in. Subset specified: FACS-sorted CD8+CD4-CCR7+CD45RA+ naive T cells. The source of these receptors is a human donor in good health. Some libraries in this study had Jurkat cell RNA spiked in.

This clonotype was observed many times. The genes are TRBV7-9 and TRBJ1-1, with D perhaps matching TRBD1 (6 bases). Trimming shortened V by 7 bases and J by 0 bases, and 15 bases separated the two germline ends. The CDR3 covers 15 residues. CDR1 is SEHNR, CDR2 FQNEAQ, per germline (reference sequence). CDR3 region: CASKSGTHMNTEAFF. CDR3 in DNA: TGTGCCAGCAAAAGCGGGACACACATGAACACTGAAGCTTTCTTT.

In this sample, this clonotype turned up many times. The chain links TRBV25-1 to TRBJ2-1; no reliable D call. CDR1 is MGHDK, CDR2 SYGVNS, per germline. The CDR3 is made up of 12 amino acids. Trimming left V 8 bases short and J 8 bases short, with 13 bases between. Here the CDR3 reads CASQASFHEQFF. The CDR3 nucleotides read TGTGCCAGCCAAGCTAGTTTCCATGAGCAGTTCTTC.

This clonotype was recorded at least ten times. The chain joins TRBV9 to TRBJ2-6; D remains ambiguous. The ends were cut back, 0 bases at V and 4 bases at J, with 11 bases in the middle. This CDR3 contains 16 residues. The germline CDR1 and CDR2 sequences are SGDLS and YYNGEE. CDR3 nucleotides: TGTGCCAGCAGCGTAGCTCTGAATAAGGGGGCCAACGTCCTGACTTTC. It specifies CASSVALNKGANVLTF.

The rearrangement uses TRBV28 and TRBJ2-2, with D possibly TRBD1 on 6 matching bases. The CDR3 covers 16 residues. Trimming took 6 bases from V and 6 from J, leaving 20 bases between them. Germline loops: CDR1 MDHEN, CDR2 SYDVKM. CDR3 amino acids: CASSTLQGHRSGELFF. For the CDR3, the DNA is TGTGCCAGCAGCACCTTACAGGGTCACAGGTCCGGGGAGCTGTTTTTT.

This clonotype showed up just a few times. V usage is TRBV5-4 and J usage is TRBJ2-7; 9 positions agree with TRBD2. Germline CDR1 reads SGHNT; CDR2 reads YYREEE (reference sequence). This CDR3 region has 14 residues. Losses at the gene ends were 1 base for V and 6 bases for J; bases not matched to a gene: 5. CDR3 loop: CASSLYGGRGEQYF. DNA of the CDR3: TGTGCCAGCAGCTTGTATGGCGGGAGGGGCGAGCAGTACTTC. Full variable domain (remainder filled in from reference TRBV5-4 and TRBJ2-7): ETGVTQSPTHLIKTRGQQVTLRCSSQSGHNTVSWYQQALGQGPQFIFQYYREEENGRGNFPPRFSGLQFPNYSSELNVNALELDDSALYLCASSLYGGRGEQYFGPGTRLTVT.

This chain connects TRBV7-9 to TRBJ1-3; D unresolved. CDR1 is SEHNR and CDR2 is FQNEAQ in the germline V gene (reference sequence). V lost 6 bases and J lost 0, with 15 bases in between. The CDR3 covers 16 residues. In DNA, the CDR3 is TGTGCCAGCAGTCACAGCCTTTCCGACTCTGGAAACACCATATATTTT. It codes for CASSHSLSDSGNTIYF.

In this sample, this clonotype turned up a few times. CDR3 amino acids: CAWSVPGHNYEQYF. CDR3 DNA sequence: TGTGCCTGGAGTGTCCCGGGACATAACTACGAGCAGTACTTC. V is TRBV30 and J is TRBJ2-7, with D perhaps TRBD1 (6 bases). Trimming cost V 0 bases and J 3 bases, with 12 bases left between them. The germline V gene has CDR1 GTSNPN and CDR2 SVGIG (reference sequence). The CDR3 loop spans 14 amino acids.

The V gene is TRBV20-1, the J gene TRBJ2-2, with 9 bases fitting TRBD1. This CDR3 is 14 amino acids long. After removal of 4 bases from V and 6 bases from J, the junction contained 6 bases not matched to a gene. Germline V CDR1 and CDR2: DFQATT, SNEGSKA (reference sequence). The CDR3 reads CSATRTGVAGELFF. The CDR3 region has the DNA TGCAGTGCTACTAGGACAGGGGTAGCCGGGGAGCTGTTTTTT.

For this clonotype: The CDR3 does not close with the conserved phenylalanine or tryptophan, likely indicating a read error. Because the CDR3's place on the DNA is in doubt, the DNA is left out and the CDR3 is given as listed by TCRdb. The rearrangement uses TRBV1 and TRBJ2-1; the D call TRBD1 from the table was never checked on the DNA. TRBV1 is a listed pseudogene. The CDR3 spans 19 residues, counting both ends. The chain's CDR3 is CTSSHRTGDVPPSYNEQFL.

About this clonotype itself: This could be a read error, since a much larger clone is one nucleotide away. This chain connects TRBV7-2 to TRBJ2-1, with D maybe TRBD2 (6 bases). Germline CDR1 SGHTA, CDR2 FQGNSA. There are 16 residues in the CDR3. The CDR3 loop is CASNPPPSVNYSEQFF. CDR3 nucleotides: TGTGCCAGCAACCCACCCCCTAGCGTTAACTACAGTGAGCAGTTCTTC.

This clonotype came up once. Possible read error: a much larger clone is one base away. The genes are TRBV7-9 and TRBJ2-7, with TRBD2 matching 9 bases. Germline CDR1 reads SEHNR; CDR2 reads FQNEAQ (reference sequence). The CDR3 runs 15 residues. The CDR3 loop is CASSPGLAGDYAQYF. The CDR3 DNA reads as TGTGCCAGCAGCCCGGGTTTAGCGGGAGACTACGCGCAGTACTTC.

This clonotype was detected only a few times. This chain joins TRBV27 and TRBJ2-3; D is possibly TRBD2 (5 bases). Looked up from germline, CDR1 is MNHEY and CDR2 is SMNVEV (reference sequence). V lost 7 bases and J lost 0, with 14 bases in between. This CDR3 contains 15 residues. The CDR3 here is CASTGGGLSTDTQYF. Here the CDR3 DNA reads TGTGCCAGCACCGGTGGCGGGTTGAGCACAGATACGCAGTATTTT.

This clonotype was detected a few times. The chain has TRBV6-4 and TRBJ2-1; D is ambiguous. V was cut by 3 bases and J by 0 bases, with 9 bases left in between. CDR3 length: 15 residues. Germline assignment: CDR1 MRHNA and CDR2 SNTAGT. Here the CDR3 DNA reads TGTGCCAGCAGTGAGGAGAGGAGCTCCTACAATGAGCAGTTCTTC. Protein product: CASSEERSSYNEQFF.

This clonotype occurred many times. The rearrangement links TRBV11-2 to TRBJ2-1; 9 bases are a match to TRBD2. Germline loops: CDR1 SGHAT, CDR2 FQNNGV. The V segment lost 0 bases and the J segment 6 bases; nucleotides outside the gene matches: 12. This CDR3 is 18 amino acids long. CDR3 sequence: CASSLDLTPRGGRNEQFF. DNA of the CDR3: TGTGCCAGCAGCTTAGATCTAACCCCGCGGGGGGGCCGCAATGAGCAGTTCTTC.

V gene TRBV12-3 or TRBV12-4 combines with J gene TRBJ2-2; TRBD1 aligns across 9 bases. Germline trimming cut 5 bases from V and 3 bases from J; bases unmatched to any gene: 4. The CDR3 totals 15 residues. In nucleotides, the CDR3 is TGTGCCAGCAGTGGGGACAGGGATTACACCGGGGAGCTGTTTTTT. Protein sequence: CASSGDRDYTGELFF.

The V call is TRBV4-1, the J call TRBJ2-7; no definite D call. V was pared by 0 bases and J by 1 base, with 10 bases between. This CDR3 has 15 amino acids. Germline values: CDR1 MGHRA, CDR2 YSYEKL. This CDR3 reads CASSQDISESYEQYF. The DNA of the CDR3 is TGCGCCAGCAGCCAAGATATATCGGAGTCCTACGAGCAGTACTTC.

This clonotype was picked up many times. The CDR3: CASSLRMTGGFYEQYF. The CDR3, as DNA: TGCGCCAGCAGCTTGAGGATGACAGGGGGCTTCTACGAGCAGTACTTC. This sequence joins TRBV5-1 and TRBJ2-7; 10 bases line up with TRBD1. The CDR3 is 16 residues long. The J segment lost 3 bases and the V segment lost 1 base, leaving 7 bases of the junction unmatched. Germline V gene lookup returns CDR1 SGHRS and CDR2 YFSETQ. The whole variable domain, remainder taken from reference TRBV5-1 and TRBJ2-7, is KAGVTQTPRYLIKTRGQQVTLSCSPISGHRSVSWYQQTPGQGLQFLFEYFSETQRNKGNFPGRFSGRQFSNSRSEMNVSTLELGDSALYLCASSLRMTGGFYEQYFGPGTRLTVT.

The chain uses TRBV4-3 and TRBJ2-3; 8 bases align to TRBD2. This CDR3 is 18 amino acids long. From germline, CDR1 is LGHNA and CDR2 YSLEER. J gave up 2 bases and V 0 bases, and 10 bases lay outside the gene matches. DNA for the CDR3: TGCGCCAGCAGCCAAGATGAGCGGGGGCGACCCGACACAGATACGCAGTATTTT. This gives the protein CASSQDERGRPDTDTQYF.

This clonotype was seen many times. The rearrangement joins TRBV27 to TRBJ1-1; D not resolved. Germline values: CDR1 MNHEY, CDR2 SMNVEV (reference sequence). CDR3 length: 14 amino acids. Trimming removed 1 base at V and 6 bases at J, with 12 bases between. The CDR3 coding sequence is TGTGCCAGCAGTTTATATTCGGGATTGCCTGAAGCTTTCTTT. Amino acids: CASSLYSGLPEAFF.

This clonotype was seen ten or more times. The J gene is TRBJ2-3, the V gene TRBV3-1; 7 bases are shared with TRBD2. Looked up from germline, CDR1 is LGHDT and CDR2 is YNNKEL (reference sequence). CDR3 length: 12 amino acids. Trimming cost V 8 bases and J 6 bases; bases outside gene matches: 5. The CDR3 nucleotides read TGTGCCAGCGGGAGGGCCGCCGATACGCAGTATTTT. Its translation: CASGRAADTQYF.

This rearrangement joins TRBV30 to TRBJ2-5; 7 bases line up with TRBD2. The CDR3 spans 14 residues. Trimming took 4 bases from V and 4 from J; bases not matched to a gene: 9. Germline V gene lookup returns CDR1 GTSNPN and CDR2 SVGIG (reference sequence). The CDR3 DNA sequence: TGTGCCTGGACGGCTAGCGGTATCCCAGAGACCCAGTACTTC. This translates into CAWTASGIPETQYF. Looking up the rest from reference TRBV30 and TRBJ2-5 gives the full variable domain: SQTIHQWPATLVQPVGSPLSLECTVEGTSNPNLYWYRQAAGRGLQLLFYSVGIGQISSEVPQNLSASRPQDRQFILSSKKLLLSDSGFYLCAWTASGIPETQYFGPGTRLLVL.

This clonotype was found a few times. V is TRBV20-1 and J is TRBJ1-1; no clear D gene. The CDR3 length is 13 residues. The V end lost 3 bases, the J end lost 7 bases, and 15 bases lay between the germline ends. Germline V gene lookup returns CDR1 DFQATT and CDR2 SNEGSKA (reference sequence). The CDR3 DNA reads TGCAGTGCTAGCAGTGGTTATAAGGGTGAAGCTTTCTTT. This sequence encodes CSASSGYKGEAFF.

A remark on this clonotype: This may arise from a read error, as a much more abundant clone is one base away. The chain couples TRBV4-3 to TRBJ2-3; no definite D call. V shed 4 bases and J shed 3 bases, with 11 bases lying between them. Germline CDR1 is LGHNA and CDR2 is YSLEER. This CDR3 has 14 amino acids. As DNA, the CDR3 is TGCGCCAGCAGCCGAGATCAGACAACAGATACGCAGTATTTT. Its protein product is CASSRDQTTDTQYF.

There are many counts of this clonotype. The V and J genes are TRBV30 and TRBJ2-2, with D unclear. This CDR3 region has 14 residues. Germline V gene sequence: CDR1 GTSNPN, CDR2 SVGIG (reference sequence). Trimming shortened V by 7 bases and J by 7 bases, and 19 bases separated the two germline ends. The CDR3 spells CAFPTHRFNGELFF. The CDR3 DNA is TGTGCCTTCCCGACTCACCGTTTCAACGGGGAGCTGTTTTTT.

This clonotype was observed a few times. The chain has TRBV2 and TRBJ1-1; D call uncertain. The V end lost 0 bases, the J end lost 1 base, and 15 bases lay between the germline ends. In germline, CDR1 is SNHLY, CDR2 FYNNEI. The CDR3 totals 17 residues. CDR3 protein: CASSEALVGRQNTEAFF. The CDR3 bases are TGTGCCAGCAGTGAAGCGCTAGTGGGTCGTCAGAACACTGAAGCTTTCTTT.